A selection of T cell receptor beta chains follows, all from one sample in a study of long-term antiretroviral therapy in people with HIV. Sequencing used immunoSEQ multiplex PCR; TCRdb keeps in-frame clones, though not all of them. The sample has roughly 42,000 clones; approximately 89% are singletons. This sample comprised unsorted PBMCs, obtained 0.1 years before starting antiretroviral therapy. These receptors were collected from a woman aged 45 to 65 with HIV. Both conserved end residues are part of each CDR3.

TRBJ2-1	TRBV5-4	CASRARQGSYNEQFF
TRBJ1-4	TRBV10-3	CATGQGGEKLFF
TRBJ2-3	TRBV4-1	CASSQDVTGSDTQYF
TRBJ1-1	TRBV7-7	CASSAAGGTEAFF
TRBJ2-7	TRBV27	CASSFRQAGVAEQYF
TRBJ1-1	TRBV6-5	CASWRRYNTEAFF
TRBJ1-5	TRBV2	CASRLDRDQPQHF
TRBJ2-1	TRBV5-1	CASSLAGGAYNEQFF
NA	TRBV2	CASSPVGYEQYF
TRBJ1-2	TRBV5-1	CASSPSTDRGGLYGYTF
TRBJ1-1	TRBV7-9	CASSPNLGQGAEAFF
TRBJ1-5	TRBV15	CATSRVGRADQPQHF
TRBJ2-1	TRBV30	CAWSWSSGYNEQFF
TRBJ2-5	TRBV19	CASSIGGQGQYF
TRBJ2-7	TRBV4-1	CASSQDWMGSREQYF
TRBJ1-1	TRBV29-1	CSVTRGPQGGTEAFF
TRBJ2-7	TRBV30	CAWSGKRGQGAYEQYF
TRBJ2-1	TRBV6-5	CASSGQGWNEQFF
TRBJ2-7	TRBV6-1	CASSGQGARSYEQYF
TRBJ2-5	TRBV29-1	CSVDGVKETQYF
TRBJ2-2	TRBV7-3	CASSLTSGAGELFF
TRBJ2-5	TRBV4-2	CASSPLVGSGDQETQYF
TRBJ2-2	TRBV5-1	CASSQRRSGGLNTGELFF
TRBJ1-1	TRBV11-3	CASSTPYSEAFF
TRBJ1-1	TRBV25-1	CASTRGGREDTEAFF
TRBJ1-2	TRBV4-1	CASSQDGVGNYGYTF
TRBJ1-1	TRBV10-3	CAISERGGDTEAFF